This is a list of T cell receptor beta chains from one sample in a study of vaccination and CD4 T cells after COVID-19. Which antigens these TCRs recognize remains unknown. From the PCR reads, TCRdb called clonotypes with MiXCR, one entry per CDR3 protein. The table lists around 18,000 distinct CDR3 sequences, about 51% of them singletons, with around 20% in the top ten. Here the sequenced sample was CD4+ T cells from blood, cultured in vitro, taken about 7 months after SARS-CoV-2 vaccination. These receptors came from a human donor who had recovered from COVID-19. The CDR3 runs from the conserved cysteine through the conserved F or W. The D gene is left open where the match is weak.

d_call j_call v_call cdr3_aa
TRBD1 TRBJ1-6 TRBV7-8 CASSLALQGASPLHF
TRBD1 TRBJ1-5 TRBV12-3/TRBV12-4 CASRTGFSNQPQHF
TRBD1 TRBJ1-2 TRBV7-3 CASSTGQGLGYTF
- TRBJ1-6 TRBV12-3/TRBV12-4 CASSLRGSNSPLHF
- TRBJ1-1 TRBV7-9 CASSPLVDITFQAFF
- TRBJ1-2 TRBV7-3 CASSEGPVRNYGYTF
- TRBJ1-2 TRBV18 CASSPMGGNFYYGYTF
TRBD1 TRBJ2-5 TRBV9 CASSAGQYQETQYF
- TRBJ2-3 TRBV29-1 CSVLQGIPGTDTQYF
- TRBJ2-7 TRBV27 CASRGTGRSSYEQYF
- TRBJ2-7 TRBV7-9 CASSLQILDEQYF